This TCR beta chain was captured in a study of response to subunit inactivated influenza vaccine. General study findings and limits: The authors suggested that every seasonal influenza vaccination recruits few new T cells.

This clonotype was counted ten times or more. Its antigen is as yet unknown. V lost 2 bases, J lost 0 bases, and 7 bases lay in between. This CDR3 is 14 amino acids long. Germline CDR1 is MNHEY and CDR2 is SMNVEV (reference sequence). Each CDR3 protein gets one entry after TCRdb re-called the RT-PCR reads with MiXCR. The sample includes 600,000 to 850,000 distinct CDR3 sequences, approximately 15% seen only once; the top ten take around 7.6%. The sample here was PBMCs from blood, taken around 15 days before vaccination. V usage is TRBV27 and J usage is TRBJ1-1, with D perhaps TRBD1 (5 bases). The TCR sequence derives from a man in his fifties who received an inactivated influenza vaccine. CDR3 DNA sequence: TGTGCCAGCAGTTTAGACAGACTGAACACTGAAGCTTTCTTT. It codes for CASSLDRLNTEAFF.